This T cell receptor (beta chain) derives from a study of Graves' ophthalmopathy and Graves' hyperthyroidism. This clonotype was observed many times. For repertoire sequencing, the TCR beta CDR3 regions were amplified from RNA transcripts. HTBI primers were used in a first-round RT-PCR, which preceded a second-round multiplex PCR. One entry per CDR3 protein results from TCRdb running MiXCR on the multiplex PCR reads. The repertoire holds about 640,000 distinct CDR3 sequences, with just over 40% as singletons. The CDR3 covers 13 residues. V lost 3 bases, J lost 7 bases, and 13 bases lay in between. Germline V lookup: CDR1 SGHVS, CDR2 FQNEAQ.

The sample comprised peripheral blood. This clonotype was sampled from an adult man with Graves' ophthalmopathy. The chain uses TRBV7-8 and TRBJ2-7; no reliable D call. CDR3 DNA sequence: TGTGCCAGCAGCTTGGGGTCAGTGGGTGAGCAGTACTTC. This codes for CASSLGSVGEQYF.